Below, 8 T cell receptor beta chains from the same sample are listed, as sequenced in a study of blood T cell repertoires in COVID-19. TCRdb's copy holds only in-frame clones and misses some; the assay was immunoSEQ multiplex PCR. The repertoire holds around 480,000 clones, with approximately 88% as singletons. Sequencing was performed on peripheral blood. These receptors originate from a woman aged 45-60 years with COVID-19, enrolled during active disease.

This clone was observed a few times. The rearrangement joins TRBV19 to TRBJ2-2, with a possible D match to TRBD2 (7 bases). CDR3 size: 18 residues. CDR1 and CDR2 (germline): LNHDA, SQIVND (reference sequence). V lost 4 bases and J 7 bases, leaving 25 bases between the germline ends. The CDR3 bases are TGTGCCAGTAGTAGGGGGGCTGGGAGGCTAGCGGTCCACGGGGAGCTGTTTTTT. It translates to CASSRGAGRLAVHGELFF.

This clone appeared once. The chain employs TRBV11-1 and TRBJ2-1; tentative D call: TRBD1 (5 bases). Trimming removed 2 bases from V and 9 bases from J, with 14 bases in between. The CDR3 has 14 amino acids. Per germline, CDR1 SGHAT and CDR2 FQDESV (reference sequence). CDR3 DNA sequence: TGTGCCAGCAGCTTAAATGTCGCTCAGGGTGAGCAGTTCTTC. Translating it yields CASSLNVAQGEQFF.

In its sample, this clone was seen a few times. The chain recombines TRBV12-3 or TRBV12-4 with TRBJ2-1; weak D call: TRBD1 (5 bases). The CDR3 has 13 amino acids. V gave up 3 bases and J gave up 3 bases, with 6 bases separating them. DNA of the CDR3: TGTGCCAGCAGTTTGACAGACTACAATGAGCAGTTCTTC. Residues: CASSLTDYNEQFF.

V is TRBV11-2 and J is TRBJ1-2; tentative D call: TRBD1 (5 bases). Germline V gene lookup returns CDR1 SGHAT and CDR2 FQNNGV. Trimming shortened V by 1 base and J by 0 bases, and 9 bases separated the two germline ends. The CDR3 consists of 15 residues. The CDR3 nucleotides are TGTGCCAGCAGCTTAGGGCCAGGGACTAACTATGGCTACACCTTC. It is translated as CASSLGPGTNYGYTF.

The V and J genes are TRBV18 and TRBJ2-5, with D maybe TRBD2 (5 bases). The CDR3 length is 14 residues. V lost 2 bases, J lost 5 bases, and 12 bases lay in between. Germline V gene data show CDR1 as KGHSH and CDR2 as LQKENI. The CDR3 bases are TGTGCCAGCTCACCAAAGAGGTGGGAGGAGACCCAGTACTTC. It specifies CASSPKRWEETQYF.

CDR3 residues: CAISTSDRGLGGELFF. In DNA, the CDR3 is TGTGCCATCAGTACTTCAGACAGGGGGCTCGGCGGGGAGCTGTTTTTT. V and J are TRBV10-3 and TRBJ2-2, with 10 positions matching TRBD1. After removal of 5 bases from V and 7 bases from J, the junction contained 10 bases not matched to a gene. Germline V gives CDR1 ENHRY, CDR2 SYGVKD. The CDR3 spans 16 residues.

The chain links TRBV11-2 to TRBJ1-4, with D uncertain. Germline lookup yields CDR1 SGHAT and CDR2 FQNNGV. Trimming removed 5 bases at V and 0 bases at J, with 13 bases between. The CDR3 covers 16 residues. CDR3 residues: CASSPLGRATNEKLFF. Here the CDR3 DNA reads TGTGCCAGCAGCCCCCTGGGGAGGGCAACTAATGAAAAACTGTTTTTT.

This chain uses TRBV6-5 with TRBJ1-5; TRBD1 aligns across 7 bases. V trimming: 8 bases; J trimming: 2 bases; junction bases outside the gene matches: 0. This CDR3 region has 12 residues. Per germline, CDR1 MNHEY and CDR2 SVGAGI. The CDR3 sequence is CASQGGNQPQHF. CDR3 bases: TGTGCCAGCCAGGGGGGCAATCAGCCCCAGCATTTT.